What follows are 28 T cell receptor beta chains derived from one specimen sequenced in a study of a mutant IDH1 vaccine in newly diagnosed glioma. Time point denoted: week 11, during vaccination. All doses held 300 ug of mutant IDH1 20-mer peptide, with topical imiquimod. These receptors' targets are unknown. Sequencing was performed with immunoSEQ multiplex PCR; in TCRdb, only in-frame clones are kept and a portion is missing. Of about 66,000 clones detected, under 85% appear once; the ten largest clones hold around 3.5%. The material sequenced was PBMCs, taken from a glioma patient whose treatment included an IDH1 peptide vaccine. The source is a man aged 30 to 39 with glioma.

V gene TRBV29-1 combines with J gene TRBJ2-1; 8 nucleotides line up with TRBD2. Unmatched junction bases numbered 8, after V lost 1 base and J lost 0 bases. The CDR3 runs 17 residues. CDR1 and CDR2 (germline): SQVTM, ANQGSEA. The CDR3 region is CSVEGFSGAPSYNEQFF. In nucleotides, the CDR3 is TGCAGCGTTGAAGGATTTAGCGGGGCCCCCTCCTACAATGAGCAGTTCTTC.

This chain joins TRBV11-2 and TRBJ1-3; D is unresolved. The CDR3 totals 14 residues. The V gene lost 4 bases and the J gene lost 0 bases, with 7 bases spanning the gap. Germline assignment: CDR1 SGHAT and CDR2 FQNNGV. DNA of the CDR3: TGTGCCAGCAGCTCCATTACCTCTGGAAACACCATATATTTT. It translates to CASSSITSGNTIYF.

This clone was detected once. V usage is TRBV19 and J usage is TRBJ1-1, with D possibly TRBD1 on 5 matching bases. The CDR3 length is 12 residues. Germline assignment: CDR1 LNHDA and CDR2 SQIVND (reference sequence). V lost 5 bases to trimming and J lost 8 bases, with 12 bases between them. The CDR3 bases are TGTGCCAGTAGTCCCACCGGGGCGGAAGCTTTCTTT. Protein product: CASSPTGAEAFF.

For the CDR3, the DNA is TGTGCCAGCAGCCTAGACACCCCAGGGAACACCGGGGAGCTGTTTTTT. Its translation: CASSLDTPGNTGELFF. V gene TRBV5-6 combines with J gene TRBJ2-2; no definite D call. CDR1 is SGHDT and CDR2 is YYEEEE in the germline V gene. This CDR3 is 16 amino acids long. Trimming removed 4 bases from V and 1 base from J, with 14 bases in between.

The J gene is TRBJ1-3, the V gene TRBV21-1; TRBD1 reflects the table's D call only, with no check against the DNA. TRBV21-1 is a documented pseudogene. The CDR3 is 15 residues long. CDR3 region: CASSKGRRAGNTIYF. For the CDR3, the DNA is TGTGCCAGCAGCAAAGGGCGCAGGGCTGGAAACACCATATATTTT.

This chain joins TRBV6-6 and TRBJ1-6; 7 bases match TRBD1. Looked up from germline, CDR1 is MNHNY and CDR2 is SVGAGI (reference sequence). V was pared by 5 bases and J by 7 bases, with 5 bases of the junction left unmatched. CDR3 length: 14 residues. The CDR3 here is CASSPTGPNSPLHF. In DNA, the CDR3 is TGTGCCAGCAGTCCGACAGGGCCCAATTCACCCCTCCACTTT.

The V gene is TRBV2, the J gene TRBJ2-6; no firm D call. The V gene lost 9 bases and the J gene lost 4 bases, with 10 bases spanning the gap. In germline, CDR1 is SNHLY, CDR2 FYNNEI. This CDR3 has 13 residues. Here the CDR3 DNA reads TGTGCCAGTGCCGTTGGAGGGGCCAACGTCCTGACTTTC. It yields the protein CASAVGGANVLTF.

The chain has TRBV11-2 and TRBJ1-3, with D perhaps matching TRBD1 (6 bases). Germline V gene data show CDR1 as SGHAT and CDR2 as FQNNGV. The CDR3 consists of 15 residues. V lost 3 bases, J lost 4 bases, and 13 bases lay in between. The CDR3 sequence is CASSFGGAGGNTIYF. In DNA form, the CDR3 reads TGTGCCAGCAGCTTTGGGGGCGCGGGAGGAAACACCATATATTTT.

The chain's CDR3 is CASTPGRTGGNQPQHF. The CDR3, as DNA: TGTGCCAGCACCCCCGGGCGGACCGGGGGCAATCAGCCCCAGCATTTT. The gene calls are TRBV7-8 and TRBJ1-5; D is unclear. The CDR3 runs 16 residues. V dropped 7 bases and J dropped 2 bases, with 18 bases sitting between them. CDR1 SGHVS and CDR2 FQNEAQ come from the germline V gene.

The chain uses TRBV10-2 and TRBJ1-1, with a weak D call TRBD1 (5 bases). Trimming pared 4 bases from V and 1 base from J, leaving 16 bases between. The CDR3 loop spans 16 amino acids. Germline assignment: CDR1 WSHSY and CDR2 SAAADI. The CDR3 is CASSGDPVRENTEAFF. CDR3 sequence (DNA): TGCGCCAGCAGTGGGGACCCGGTTAGGGAGAACACTGAAGCTTTCTTT.

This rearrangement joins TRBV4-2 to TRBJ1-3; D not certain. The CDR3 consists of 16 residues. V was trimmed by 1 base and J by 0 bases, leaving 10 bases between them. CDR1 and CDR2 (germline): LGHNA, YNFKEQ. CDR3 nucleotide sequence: TGTGCCAGCAGCCAAGGGGCAATCTACTCTGGAAACACCATATATTTT. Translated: CASSQGAIYSGNTIYF.

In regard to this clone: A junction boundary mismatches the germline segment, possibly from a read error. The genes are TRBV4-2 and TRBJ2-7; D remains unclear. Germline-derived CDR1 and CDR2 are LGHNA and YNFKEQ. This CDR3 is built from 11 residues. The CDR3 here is CASRRHSPRAF. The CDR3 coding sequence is TGTGCCAGCAGGCGACACAGTCCTCGGGCCTTC.

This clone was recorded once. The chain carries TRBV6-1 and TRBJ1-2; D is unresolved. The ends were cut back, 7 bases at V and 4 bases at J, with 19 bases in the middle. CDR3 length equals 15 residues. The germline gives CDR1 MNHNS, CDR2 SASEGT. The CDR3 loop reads CASTVESSSFYGYTF. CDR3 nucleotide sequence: TGTGCCAGCACCGTCGAATCCAGTTCCTTCTATGGCTACACCTTC.

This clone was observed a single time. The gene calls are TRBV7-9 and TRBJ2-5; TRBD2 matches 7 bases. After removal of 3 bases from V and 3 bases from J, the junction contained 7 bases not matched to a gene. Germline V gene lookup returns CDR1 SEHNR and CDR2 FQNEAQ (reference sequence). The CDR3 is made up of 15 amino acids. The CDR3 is CASSLRLAREETQYF. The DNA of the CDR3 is TGTGCCAGCAGCTTGCGACTAGCCCGGGAAGAGACCCAGTACTTC. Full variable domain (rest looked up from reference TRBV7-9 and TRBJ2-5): DTGVSQNPRHKITKRGQNVTFRCDPISEHNRLYWYRQTLGQGPEFLTYFQNEAQLEKSRLLSDRFSAERPKGSFSTLEIQRTEQGDSAMYLCASSLRLAREETQYFGPGTRLLVL.

The CDR3 bases are TGTGCCAGTAGAAACAGGGTAGACCTCTATGGCTACACCTTC. Its translation is CASRNRVDLYGYTF. This chain links TRBV19 with TRBJ1-2, with D tentatively TRBD1 (6 bases). CDR1 and CDR2 (germline): LNHDA, SQIVND (reference sequence). This CDR3 has 14 amino acids. V was shortened by 6 bases and J by 4 bases, with 15 bases between the two germline ends.

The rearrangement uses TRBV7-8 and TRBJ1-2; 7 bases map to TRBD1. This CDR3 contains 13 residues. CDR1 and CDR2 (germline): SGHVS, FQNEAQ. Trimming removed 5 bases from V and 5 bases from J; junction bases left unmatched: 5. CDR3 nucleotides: TGTGCCAGCAGCGCGGGACAGAGATATGGCTACACCTTC. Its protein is CASSAGQRYGYTF.

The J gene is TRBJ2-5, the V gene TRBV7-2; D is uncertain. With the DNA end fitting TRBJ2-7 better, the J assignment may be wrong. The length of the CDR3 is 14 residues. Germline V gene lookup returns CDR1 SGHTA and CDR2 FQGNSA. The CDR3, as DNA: TGTGCCAGCAGCTTAGTGCTGATCTCCTACGAGCAGTACTTC. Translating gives CASSLVLISYEQYF.

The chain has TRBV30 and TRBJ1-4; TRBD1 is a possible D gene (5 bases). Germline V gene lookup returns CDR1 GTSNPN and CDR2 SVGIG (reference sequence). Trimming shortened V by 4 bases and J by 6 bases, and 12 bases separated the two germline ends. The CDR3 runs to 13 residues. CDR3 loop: CAWKGLGDEKLFF. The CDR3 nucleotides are TGTGCCTGGAAGGGCCTGGGGGATGAAAAACTGTTTTTT. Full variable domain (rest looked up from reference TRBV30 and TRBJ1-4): SQTIHQWPATLVQPVGSPLSLECTVEGTSNPNLYWYRQAAGRGLQLLFYSVGIGQISSEVPQNLSASRPQDRQFILSSKKLLLSDSGFYLCAWKGLGDEKLFFGSGTQLSVL.

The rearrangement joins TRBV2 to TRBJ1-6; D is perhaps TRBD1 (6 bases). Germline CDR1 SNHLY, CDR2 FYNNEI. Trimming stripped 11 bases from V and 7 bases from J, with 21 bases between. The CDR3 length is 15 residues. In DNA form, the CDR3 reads TGTGCCGGCTCCGGGGGGGCGTCGAGGAATTCACCCCTCCACTTT. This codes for CAGSGGASRNSPLHF.

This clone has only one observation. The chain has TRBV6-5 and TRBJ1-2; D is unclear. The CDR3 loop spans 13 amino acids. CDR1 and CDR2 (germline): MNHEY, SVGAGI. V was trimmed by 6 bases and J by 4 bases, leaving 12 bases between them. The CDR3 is CASSYLNRYGYTF. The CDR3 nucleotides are TGTGCCAGCAGCTACCTGAACCGCTATGGCTACACCTTC.

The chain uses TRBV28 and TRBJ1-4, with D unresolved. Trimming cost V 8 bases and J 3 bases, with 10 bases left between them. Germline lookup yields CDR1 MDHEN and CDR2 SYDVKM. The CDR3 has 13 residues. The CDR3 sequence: CASRWDPNEKLFF. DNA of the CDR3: TGTGCCAGCCGCTGGGATCCTAATGAAAAACTGTTTTTT.

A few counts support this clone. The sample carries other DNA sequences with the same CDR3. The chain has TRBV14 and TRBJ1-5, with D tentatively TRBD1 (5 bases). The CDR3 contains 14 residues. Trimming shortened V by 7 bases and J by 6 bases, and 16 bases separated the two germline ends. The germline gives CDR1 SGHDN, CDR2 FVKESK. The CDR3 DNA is TGTGCCAGCACCCCATTGGGGGTTCGTCAGCCCCAGCATTTT. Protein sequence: CASTPLGVRQPQHF.

DNA for the CDR3: TGTGCCAGCAGCTTAGTCGGGTGGGGGCTAGCACCCTCCTACGAGCAGTACTTC. It codes for CASSLVGWGLAPSYEQYF. This chain links TRBV11-2 with TRBJ2-7; a weak D match, TRBD1 (6 bases). The CDR3 totals 18 residues. Germline values: CDR1 SGHAT, CDR2 FQNNGV. V dropped 1 base and J dropped 0 bases, with 19 bases sitting between them.

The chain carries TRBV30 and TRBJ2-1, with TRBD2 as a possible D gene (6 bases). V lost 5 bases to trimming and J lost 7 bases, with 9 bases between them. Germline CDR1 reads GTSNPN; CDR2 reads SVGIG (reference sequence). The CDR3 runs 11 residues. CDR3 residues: CAWARGNEQFF. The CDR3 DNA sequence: TGTGCCTGGGCGCGGGGTAATGAGCAGTTCTTC. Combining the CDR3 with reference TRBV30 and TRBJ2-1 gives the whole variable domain SQTIHQWPATLVQPVGSPLSLECTVEGTSNPNLYWYRQAAGRGLQLLFYSVGIGQISSEVPQNLSASRPQDRQFILSSKKLLLSDSGFYLCAWARGNEQFFGPGTRLTVL.

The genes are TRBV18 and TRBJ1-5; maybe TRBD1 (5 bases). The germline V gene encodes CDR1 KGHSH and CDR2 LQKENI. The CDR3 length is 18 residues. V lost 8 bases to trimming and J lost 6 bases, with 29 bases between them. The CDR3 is CASPPPGEDLGGCQPQHF. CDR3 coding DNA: TGTGCCAGCCCCCCCCCGGGTGAGGACCTGGGGGGATGTCAGCCCCAGCATTTT. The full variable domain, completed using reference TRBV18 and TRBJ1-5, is NAGVMQNPRHLVRRRGQEARLRCSPMKGHSHVYWYRQLPEEGLKFMVYLQKENIIDESGMPKERFSAEFPKEGPSILRIQQVVRGDSAAYFCASPPPGEDLGGCQPQHFGDGTRLSIL.

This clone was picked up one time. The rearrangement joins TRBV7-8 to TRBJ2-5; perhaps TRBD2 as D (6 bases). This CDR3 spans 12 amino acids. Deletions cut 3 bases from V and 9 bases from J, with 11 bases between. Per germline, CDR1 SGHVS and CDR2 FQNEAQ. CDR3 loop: CASSLGRRAQYF. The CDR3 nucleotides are TGTGCCAGCAGCTTGGGGAGGCGGGCCCAGTACTTC.

DNA of the CDR3: TGTGCCAGCAGTGAAATGGGGGGCGGAAACACCATATATTTT. Residues: CASSEMGGGNTIYF. The chain uses TRBV6-1 and TRBJ1-3, with D possibly being TRBD1 (6 bases). Germline CDR1 MNHNS, CDR2 SASEGT. V dropped 2 bases and J dropped 4 bases, with 9 bases sitting between them. This CDR3 comprises 14 residues.

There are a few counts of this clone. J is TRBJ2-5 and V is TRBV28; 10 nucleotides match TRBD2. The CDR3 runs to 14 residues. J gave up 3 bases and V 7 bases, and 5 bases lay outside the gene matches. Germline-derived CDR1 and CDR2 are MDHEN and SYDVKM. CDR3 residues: CASKRGGYEETQYF. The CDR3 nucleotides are TGTGCCAGCAAGCGGGGGGGATATGAAGAGACCCAGTACTTC.